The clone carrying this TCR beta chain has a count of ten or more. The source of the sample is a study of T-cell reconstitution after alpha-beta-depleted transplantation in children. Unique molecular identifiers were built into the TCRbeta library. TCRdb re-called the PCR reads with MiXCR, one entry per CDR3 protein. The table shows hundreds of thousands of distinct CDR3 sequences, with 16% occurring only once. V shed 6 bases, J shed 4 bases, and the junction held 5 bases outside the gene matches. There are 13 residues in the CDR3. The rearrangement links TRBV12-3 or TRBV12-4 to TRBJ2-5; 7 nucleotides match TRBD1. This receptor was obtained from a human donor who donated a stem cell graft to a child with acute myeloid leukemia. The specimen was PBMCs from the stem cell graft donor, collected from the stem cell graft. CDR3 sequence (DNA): TGTGCCAGCAGCCTAGACAGGGCAGAGACCCAGTACTTC. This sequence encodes CASSLDRAETQYF.